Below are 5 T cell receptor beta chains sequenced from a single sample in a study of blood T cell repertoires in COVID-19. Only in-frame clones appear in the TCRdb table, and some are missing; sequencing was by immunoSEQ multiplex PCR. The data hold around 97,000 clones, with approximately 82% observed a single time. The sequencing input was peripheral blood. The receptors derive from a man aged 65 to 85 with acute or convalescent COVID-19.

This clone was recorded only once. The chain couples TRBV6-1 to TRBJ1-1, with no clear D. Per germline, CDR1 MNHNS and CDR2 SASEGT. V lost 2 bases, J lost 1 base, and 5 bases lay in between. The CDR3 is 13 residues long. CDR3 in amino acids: CASSERANTEAFF. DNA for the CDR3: TGTGCCAGCAGTGAAAGAGCGAACACTGAAGCTTTCTTT.

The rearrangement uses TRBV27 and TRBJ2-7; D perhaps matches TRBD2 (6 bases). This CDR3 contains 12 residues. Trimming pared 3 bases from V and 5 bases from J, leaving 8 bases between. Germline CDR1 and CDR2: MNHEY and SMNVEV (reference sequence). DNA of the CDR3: TGTGCCAGCAGTTTCGGGGGACACGAGCAGTACTTC. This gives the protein CASSFGGHEQYF.

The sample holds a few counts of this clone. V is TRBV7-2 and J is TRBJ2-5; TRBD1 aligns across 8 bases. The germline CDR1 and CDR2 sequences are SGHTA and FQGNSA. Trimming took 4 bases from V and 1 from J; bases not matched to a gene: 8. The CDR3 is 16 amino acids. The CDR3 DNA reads TGTGCCAGCAGCTCAAACCCTACAGGGGGCCAAGAGACCCAGTACTTC. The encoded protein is CASSSNPTGGQETQYF.

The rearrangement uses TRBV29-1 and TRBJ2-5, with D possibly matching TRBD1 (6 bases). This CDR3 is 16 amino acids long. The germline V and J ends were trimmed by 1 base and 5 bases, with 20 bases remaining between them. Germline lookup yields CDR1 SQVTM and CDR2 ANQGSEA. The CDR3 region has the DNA TGCAGCGTTGAAGGTTTGCGGACGAATCAGGGGGAGACCCAGTACTTC. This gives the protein CSVEGLRTNQGETQYF.

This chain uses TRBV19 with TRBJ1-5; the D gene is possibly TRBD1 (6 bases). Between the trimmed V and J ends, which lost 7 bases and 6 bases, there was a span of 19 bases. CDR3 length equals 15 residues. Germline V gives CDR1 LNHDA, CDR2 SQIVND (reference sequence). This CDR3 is CASMRGGSPTQPQHF. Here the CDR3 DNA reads TGTGCCAGTATGCGGGGGGGCTCCCCCACTCAGCCCCAGCATTTT.